This T cell receptor (beta chain) was recovered during a study of T cells after yellow fever vaccination. TCRdb redid the calling of the 5' RACE reads with MiXCR, one entry per CDR3 protein. The profile covers around 350,000 distinct CDR3 sequences, with 9.5% to 13% appearing a single time and more than 15% taken by the ten largest. Germline CDR1 is ENHRY and CDR2 is SYGVKD. The V segment lost 6 bases and the J segment 5 bases; nucleotides outside the gene matches: 9. The CDR3 consists of 14 residues. The V and J genes are TRBV10-3 and TRBJ2-5, with 7 bases matching TRBD2. Sequencing used PBMCs, obtained on the day of the first yellow fever vaccination. The receptor was derived from a man aged 18-30 years who received the YFV17D yellow fever vaccine. CDR3: CAIRGTMAGETQYF. Here the CDR3 DNA reads TGTGCCATCAGAGGGACTATGGCGGGTGAGACCCAGTACTTC.